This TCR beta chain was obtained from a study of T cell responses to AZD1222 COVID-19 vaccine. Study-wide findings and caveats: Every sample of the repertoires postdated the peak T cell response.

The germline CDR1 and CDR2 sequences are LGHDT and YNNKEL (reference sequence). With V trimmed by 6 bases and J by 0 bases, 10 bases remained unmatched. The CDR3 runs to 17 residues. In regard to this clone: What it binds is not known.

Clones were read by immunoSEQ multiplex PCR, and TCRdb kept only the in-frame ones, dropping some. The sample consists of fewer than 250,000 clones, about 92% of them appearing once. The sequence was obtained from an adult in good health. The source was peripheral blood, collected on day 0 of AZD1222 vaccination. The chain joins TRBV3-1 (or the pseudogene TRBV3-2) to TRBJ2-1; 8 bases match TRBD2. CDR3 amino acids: CASSLSGGSLSYNEQFF. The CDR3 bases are TGTGCCAGCAGTCTGAGCGGGGGCTCCCTCTCCTACAATGAGCAGTTCTTC.